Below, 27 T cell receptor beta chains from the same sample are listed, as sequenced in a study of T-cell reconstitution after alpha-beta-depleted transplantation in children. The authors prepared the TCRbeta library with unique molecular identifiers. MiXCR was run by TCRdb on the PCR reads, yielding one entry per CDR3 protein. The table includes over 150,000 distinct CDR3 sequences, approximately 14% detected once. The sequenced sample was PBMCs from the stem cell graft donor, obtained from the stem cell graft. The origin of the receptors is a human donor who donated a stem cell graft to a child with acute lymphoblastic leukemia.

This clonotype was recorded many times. The CDR3 region is CSAGTSGGYEQYF. In DNA form, the CDR3 reads TGCAGTGCGGGGACTAGCGGGGGCTACGAGCAGTACTTC. The chain uses TRBV20-1 and TRBJ2-7; 14 bases line up with TRBD2. Germline CDR1 reads DFQATT; CDR2 reads SNEGSKA (reference sequence). The trim removed 6 bases at V and 3 bases at J, leaving 1 base unmatched. The CDR3 extends over 13 amino acids.

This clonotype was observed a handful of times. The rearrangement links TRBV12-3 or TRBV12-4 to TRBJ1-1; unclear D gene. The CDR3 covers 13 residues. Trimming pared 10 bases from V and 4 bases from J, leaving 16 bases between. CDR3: CATGPGVGTEAFF. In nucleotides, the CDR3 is TGTGCCACAGGCCCCGGGGTTGGCACTGAAGCTTTCTTT.

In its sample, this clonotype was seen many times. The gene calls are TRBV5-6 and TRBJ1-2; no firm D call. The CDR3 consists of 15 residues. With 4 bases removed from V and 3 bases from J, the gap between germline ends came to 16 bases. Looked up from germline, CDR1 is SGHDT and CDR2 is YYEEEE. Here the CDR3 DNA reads TGTGCCAGCAGCCCCCCTCGGACGGACTACTATGGCTACACCTTC. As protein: CASSPPRTDYYGYTF.

The CDR3 DNA reads as TGTGCCAGCAGCTTAGCGGGCCCAAGGGATGAGCAGTTCTTC. Encoded protein: CASSLAGPRDEQFF. The V call is TRBV7-9, the J call TRBJ2-1; D is ambiguous. The germline V gene encodes CDR1 SEHNR and CDR2 FQNEAQ (reference sequence). This CDR3 contains 14 residues. V was shortened by 0 bases and J by 8 bases, with 11 bases between the two germline ends. Variable domain in full (rest from reference TRBV7-9 and TRBJ2-1): DTGVSQNPRHKITKRGQNVTFRCDPISEHNRLYWYRQTLGQGPEFLTYFQNEAQLEKSRLLSDRFSAERPKGSFSTLEIQRTEQGDSAMYLCASSLAGPRDEQFFGPGTRLTVL.

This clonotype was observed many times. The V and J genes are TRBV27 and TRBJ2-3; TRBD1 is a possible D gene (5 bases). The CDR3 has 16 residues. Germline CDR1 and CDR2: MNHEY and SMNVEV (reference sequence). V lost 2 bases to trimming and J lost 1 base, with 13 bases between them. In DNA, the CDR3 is TGTGCCAGCAGTTTAACAGGACGAATGGGCACAGATACGCAGTATTTT. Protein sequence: CASSLTGRMGTDTQYF.

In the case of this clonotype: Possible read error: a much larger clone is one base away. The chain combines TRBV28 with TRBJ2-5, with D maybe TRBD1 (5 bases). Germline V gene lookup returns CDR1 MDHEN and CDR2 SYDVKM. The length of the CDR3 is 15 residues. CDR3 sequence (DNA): TGTGCCAGCAGGAACGGTTGGGGCAGGAGAGAGACCCGGTACTTC. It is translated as CASRNGWGRRETRYF. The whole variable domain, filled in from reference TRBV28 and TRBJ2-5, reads DVKVTQSSRYLVKRTGEKVFLECVQDMDHENMFWYRQDPGLGLRLIYFSYDVKMKEKGDIPEGYSVSREKKERFSLILESASTNQTSMYLCASRNGWGRRETRYFGPGTRLLVL.

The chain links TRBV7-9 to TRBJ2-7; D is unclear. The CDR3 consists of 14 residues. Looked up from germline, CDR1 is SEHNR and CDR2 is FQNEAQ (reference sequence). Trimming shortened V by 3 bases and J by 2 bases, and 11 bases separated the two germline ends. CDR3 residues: CASSFKSSTYEQYF. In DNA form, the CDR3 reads TGTGCCAGCAGCTTTAAGTCAAGTACCTACGAGCAGTACTTC.

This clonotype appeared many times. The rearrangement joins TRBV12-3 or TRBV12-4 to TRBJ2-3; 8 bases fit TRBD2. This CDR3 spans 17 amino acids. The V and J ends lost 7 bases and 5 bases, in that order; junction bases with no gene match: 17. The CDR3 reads CASNTEPQRESEDTQYF. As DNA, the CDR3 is TGTGCCAGCAATACCGAACCCCAGCGGGAGTCCGAAGATACGCAGTATTTT.

This CDR3 is CSAAKGSNQPQHF. The CDR3 DNA sequence: TGCAGTGCCGCTAAAGGTAGCAATCAGCCCCAGCATTTT. V gene TRBV20-1 combines with J gene TRBJ1-5, with D hard to call. This CDR3 is 13 amino acids long. V dropped 6 bases and J dropped 0 bases, with 9 bases sitting between them. Germline V CDR1 and CDR2: DFQATT, SNEGSKA (reference sequence).

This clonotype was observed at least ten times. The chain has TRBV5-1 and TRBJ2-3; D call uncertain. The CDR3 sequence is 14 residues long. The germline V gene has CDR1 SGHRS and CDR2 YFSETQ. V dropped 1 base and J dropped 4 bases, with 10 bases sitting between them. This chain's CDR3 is CASSLNPLADTQYF. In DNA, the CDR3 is TGCGCCAGCAGCTTGAATCCCCTAGCAGATACGCAGTATTTT.

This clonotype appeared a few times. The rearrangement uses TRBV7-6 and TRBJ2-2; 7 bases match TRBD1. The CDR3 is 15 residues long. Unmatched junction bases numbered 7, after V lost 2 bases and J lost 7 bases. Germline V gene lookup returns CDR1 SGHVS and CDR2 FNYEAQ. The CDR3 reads CASSLSTGSHGELFF. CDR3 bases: TGTGCCAGCAGCTTATCGACAGGGTCCCACGGGGAGCTGTTTTTT.

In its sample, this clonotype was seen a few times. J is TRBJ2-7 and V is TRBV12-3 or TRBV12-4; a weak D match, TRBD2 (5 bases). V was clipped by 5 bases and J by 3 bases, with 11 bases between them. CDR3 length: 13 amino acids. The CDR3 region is CASSPAVGYEQYF. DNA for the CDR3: TGTGCCAGCAGTCCAGCGGTGGGCTACGAGCAGTACTTC.

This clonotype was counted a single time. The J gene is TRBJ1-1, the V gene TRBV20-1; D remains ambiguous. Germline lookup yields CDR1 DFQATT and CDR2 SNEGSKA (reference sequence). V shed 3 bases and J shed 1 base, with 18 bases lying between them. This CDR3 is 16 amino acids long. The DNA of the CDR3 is TGCAGTGCTAGGACCCCCGCGGGCGGACGGAACACTGAAGCTTTCTTT. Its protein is CSARTPAGGRNTEAFF.

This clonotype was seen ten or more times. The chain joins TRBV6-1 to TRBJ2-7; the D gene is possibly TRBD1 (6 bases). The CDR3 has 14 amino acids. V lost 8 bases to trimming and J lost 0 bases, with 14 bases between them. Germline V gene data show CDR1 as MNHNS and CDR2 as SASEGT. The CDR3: CASLGAQGSYEQYF. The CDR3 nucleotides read TGTGCCAGCTTGGGCGCACAGGGCTCCTACGAGCAGTACTTC.

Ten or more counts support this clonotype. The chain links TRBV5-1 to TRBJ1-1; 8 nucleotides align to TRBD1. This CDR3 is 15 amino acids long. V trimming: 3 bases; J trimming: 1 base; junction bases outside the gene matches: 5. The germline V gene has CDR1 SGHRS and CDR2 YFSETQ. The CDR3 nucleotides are TGCGCCAGCAGCTCCCGGACAGGGAAGAACACTGAAGCTTTCTTT. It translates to CASSSRTGKNTEAFF.

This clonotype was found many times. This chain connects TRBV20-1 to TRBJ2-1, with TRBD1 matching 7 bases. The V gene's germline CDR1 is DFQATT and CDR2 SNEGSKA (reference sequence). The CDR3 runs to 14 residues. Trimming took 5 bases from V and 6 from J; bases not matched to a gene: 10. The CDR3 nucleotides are TGCAGTGCTTCCCCGGGACAGAGTCCCAATGAGCAGTTCTTC. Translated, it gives CSASPGQSPNEQFF.

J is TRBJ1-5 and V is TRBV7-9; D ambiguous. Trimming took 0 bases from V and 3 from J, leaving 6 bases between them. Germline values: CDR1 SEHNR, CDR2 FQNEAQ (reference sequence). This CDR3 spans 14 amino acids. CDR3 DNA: TGTGCCAGCAGCTTAGCGCGGGTCAATCAGCCCCAGCATTTT. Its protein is CASSLARVNQPQHF.

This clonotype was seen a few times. This CDR3 reads CASSLLRGNSYEQYF. The CDR3 DNA follows: TGTGCCAGCAGCCTCTTACGGGGCAACTCCTACGAGCAGTACTTC. This chain joins TRBV5-5 and TRBJ2-7, with D perhaps matching TRBD1 or TRBD2 (5 bases each). Germline-derived CDR1 and CDR2 are SGHKS and YYEKEE (reference sequence). The CDR3 is 15 residues long. The V and J ends lost 4 bases and 0 bases respectively, with 14 bases between them. The full variable domain, rest sourced from reference TRBV5-5 and TRBJ2-7, is DAGVTQSPTHLIKTRGQQVTLRCSPISGHKSVSWYQQVLGQGPQFIFQYYEKEERGRGNFPDRFSARQFPNYSSELNVNALLLGDSALYLCASSLLRGNSYEQYFGPGTRLTVT.

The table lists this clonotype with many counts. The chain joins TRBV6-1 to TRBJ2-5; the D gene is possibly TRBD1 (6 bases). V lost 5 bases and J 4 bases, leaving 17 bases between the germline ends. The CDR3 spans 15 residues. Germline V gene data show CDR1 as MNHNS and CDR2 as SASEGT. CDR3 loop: CASSTVGAGRETQYF. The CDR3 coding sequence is TGTGCCAGCAGTACCGTGGGGGCCGGGCGAGAGACCCAGTACTTC.

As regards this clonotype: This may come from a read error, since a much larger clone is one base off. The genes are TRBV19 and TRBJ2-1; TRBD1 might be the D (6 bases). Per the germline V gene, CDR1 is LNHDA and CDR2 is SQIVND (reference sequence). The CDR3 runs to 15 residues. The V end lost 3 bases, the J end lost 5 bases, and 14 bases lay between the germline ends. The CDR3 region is CASSISGTRHNEQFF. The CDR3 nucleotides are TGTGCCAGTAGTATTTCCGGGACACGCCACAATGAGCAGTTCTTC.

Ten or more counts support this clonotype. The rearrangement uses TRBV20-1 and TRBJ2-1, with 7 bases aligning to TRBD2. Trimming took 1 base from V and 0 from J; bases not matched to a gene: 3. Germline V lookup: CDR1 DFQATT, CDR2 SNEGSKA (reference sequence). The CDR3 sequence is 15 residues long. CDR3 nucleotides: TGCAGTGCTAGAGGGGGCGGGAGCTCCTACAATGAGCAGTTCTTC. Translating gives CSARGGGSSYNEQFF.

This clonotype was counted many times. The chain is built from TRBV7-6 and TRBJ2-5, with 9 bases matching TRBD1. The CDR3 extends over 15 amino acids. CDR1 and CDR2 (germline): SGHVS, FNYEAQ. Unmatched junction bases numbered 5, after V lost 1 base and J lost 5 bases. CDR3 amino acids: CASSLDTGGMETQYF. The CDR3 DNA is TGTGCCAGCAGCTTAGACACAGGGGGCATGGAGACCCAGTACTTC.

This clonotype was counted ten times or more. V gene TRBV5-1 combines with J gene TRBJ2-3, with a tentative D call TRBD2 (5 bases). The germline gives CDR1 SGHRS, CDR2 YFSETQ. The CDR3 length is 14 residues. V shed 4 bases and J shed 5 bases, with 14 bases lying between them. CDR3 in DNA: TGCGCCAGCAGCCTACCCTCACGGGAAGATACGCAGTATTTT. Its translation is CASSLPSREDTQYF.

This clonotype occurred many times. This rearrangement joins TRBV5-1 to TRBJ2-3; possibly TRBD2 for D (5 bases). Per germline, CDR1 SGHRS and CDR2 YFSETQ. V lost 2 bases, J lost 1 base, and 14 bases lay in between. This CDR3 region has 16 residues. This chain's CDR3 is CASSFGNVLGTDTQYF. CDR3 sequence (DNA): TGCGCCAGCAGCTTCGGGAACGTGCTGGGCACAGATACGCAGTATTTT.

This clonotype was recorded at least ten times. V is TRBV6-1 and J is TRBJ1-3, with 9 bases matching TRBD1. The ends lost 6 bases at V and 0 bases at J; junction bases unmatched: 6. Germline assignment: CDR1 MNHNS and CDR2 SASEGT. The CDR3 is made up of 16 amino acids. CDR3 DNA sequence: TGTGCCAGCAGGCTCGGACAGGGGAACTCTGGAAACACCATATATTTT. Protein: CASRLGQGNSGNTIYF.

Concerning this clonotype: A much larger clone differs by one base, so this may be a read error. In DNA form, the CDR3 reads TGCGCCATCAGCCAGTTGGGGATGGAGACCCAGTACTTC. This sequence encodes CAISQLGMETQYF. The V call is TRBV4-1, the J call TRBJ2-5; D is undetermined. There are 13 residues in the CDR3. Germline V gives CDR1 MGHRA, CDR2 YSYEKL.

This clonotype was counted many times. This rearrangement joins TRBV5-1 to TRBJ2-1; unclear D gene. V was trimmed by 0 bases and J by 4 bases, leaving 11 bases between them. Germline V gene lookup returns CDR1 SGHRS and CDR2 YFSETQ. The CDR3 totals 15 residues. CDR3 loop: CASSLDRTKYNEQFF. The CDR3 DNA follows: TGCGCCAGCAGCTTGGACCGAACCAAGTACAATGAGCAGTTCTTC. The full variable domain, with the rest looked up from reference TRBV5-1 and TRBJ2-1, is KAGVTQTPRYLIKTRGQQVTLSCSPISGHRSVSWYQQTPGQGLQFLFEYFSETQRNKGNFPGRFSGRQFSNSRSEMNVSTLELGDSALYLCASSLDRTKYNEQFFGPGTRLTVL.